These 30 T cell receptor beta chains were all obtained from the same sample, sequenced in a study of blood T cell repertoires in COVID-19. Sequenced by immunoSEQ multiplex PCR; TCRdb stores in-frame clones only, minus some. The sample has around 280,000 clones, around 87% seen once. Material: peripheral blood. The origin of the receptors is a woman aged 25 to 39 who had recovered from COVID-19.

The chain links TRBV7-5 to TRBJ1-2. TRBV7-5 is tagged as a pseudogene. CDR3 length: 13 amino acids. In DNA form, the CDR3 reads TGTGCCAGAAGCTTACACTCCGGCGGAGGCTACACCTTC. This sequence encodes CARSLHSGGGYTF.

V is TRBV14 and J is TRBJ2-1; 7 positions match TRBD2. This CDR3 contains 15 residues. V shed 0 bases, J shed 6 bases, and the junction held 5 bases outside the gene matches. Germline CDR1 reads SGHDN; CDR2 reads FVKESK. Written as DNA, the CDR3 is TGTGCCAGCAGCCAAGATTGGGGGGAGGGCAATGAGCAGTTCTTC. It codes for CASSQDWGEGNEQFF. Filled out from reference TRBV14 and TRBJ2-1, the complete variable domain reads EAGVTQFPSHSVIEKGQTVTLRCDPISGHDNLYWYRRVMGKEIKFLLHFVKESKQDESGMPNNRFLAERTGGTYSTLKVQPAELEDSGVYFCASSQDWGEGNEQFFGPGTRLTVL.

This chain connects TRBV6-5 to TRBJ1-2; no firm D call. The CDR3 runs to 14 residues. Germline CDR1 MNHEY, CDR2 SVGAGI. Deletions cut 0 bases from V and 8 bases from J, with 13 bases between. The CDR3 coding sequence is TGTGCCAGCAGTTACTCGACCTCGGGGAAGGGCTACACCTTC. It specifies CASSYSTSGKGYTF.

This sequence joins TRBV11-3 and TRBJ2-3; the match to TRBD1 covers 7 bases. The germline CDR1 and CDR2 sequences are SGHNT and YENEEA. There are 15 residues in the CDR3. After removal of 5 bases from V and 5 bases from J, the junction contained 10 bases not matched to a gene. In DNA, the CDR3 is TGTGCCAGCAGCCCCGGGACAGAAAAGTTAGATACGCAGTATTTT. It translates to CASSPGTEKLDTQYF.

The J gene is TRBJ1-2, the V gene TRBV5-4; possible D gene TRBD1, 6 bases. Trimming removed 1 base at V and 4 bases at J, with 8 bases between. The germline CDR1 and CDR2 sequences are SGHNT and YYREEE (reference sequence). This CDR3 is 13 amino acids long. In nucleotides, the CDR3 is TGTGCCAGCAGCTTGAGGGACACCTATGGCTACACCTTC. As protein: CASSLRDTYGYTF.

The chain joins TRBV28 to TRBJ2-2; possibly TRBD1 for D (5 bases). The CDR3 runs 16 residues. V lost 3 bases to trimming and J lost 1 base, with 12 bases between them. Germline CDR1 reads MDHEN; CDR2 reads SYDVKM. In nucleotides, the CDR3 is TGTGCCAGCAGTTTTTGGCAGGGTGGGAACACCGGGGAGCTGTTTTTT. Amino acid sequence: CASSFWQGGNTGELFF.

This chain connects TRBV28 to TRBJ1-5, with TRBD1 as a possible D gene (6 bases). V was shortened by 8 bases and J by 7 bases, with 21 bases between the two germline ends. Germline V gene data show CDR1 as MDHEN and CDR2 as SYDVKM. This CDR3 is built from 15 residues. The CDR3 nucleotides are TGTGCCAGCCTCCATACACAGGGAGGGTACCAGCCCCAGCATTTT. Encoded protein: CASLHTQGGYQPQHF.

The chain couples TRBV4-1 to TRBJ2-7; perhaps TRBD1 as D (5 bases). This CDR3 region has 14 residues. The germline V gene has CDR1 MGHRA and CDR2 YSYEKL. V gave up 1 base and J gave up 6 bases, with 13 bases separating them. CDR3: CASSQGQGSIEQYF. The CDR3 coding sequence is TGCGCCAGCAGCCAAGGCCAGGGTAGTATCGAGCAGTACTTC.

The chain recombines TRBV5-4 with TRBJ1-1; no clear D gene. The CDR3 totals 14 residues. V gave up 0 bases and J gave up 7 bases, with 13 bases separating them. CDR1 SGHNT and CDR2 YYREEE come from the germline V gene (reference sequence). CDR3 nucleotides: TGTGCCAGCAGCTTGGGGCCCCTTGCGGGTGAAGCTTTCTTT. Residues: CASSLGPLAGEAFF.

The chain couples TRBV3-1 (or the pseudogene TRBV3-2) to TRBJ2-3; D is unresolved. This CDR3 spans 14 amino acids. The V end lost 1 base, the J end lost 4 bases, and 9 bases lay between the germline ends. From germline, CDR1 is LGHDT and CDR2 YNNKEL (reference sequence). The CDR3 reads CASSQVGSADTQYF. CDR3 DNA sequence: TGTGCCAGCAGCCAAGTTGGCTCTGCAGATACGCAGTATTTT.

This clone appeared a few times. The chain joins TRBV10-3 to TRBJ2-7, with TRBD1 identical over 8 bases. V shed 8 bases, J shed 3 bases, and the junction held 6 bases outside the gene matches. Per germline, CDR1 ENHRY and CDR2 SYGVKD. This CDR3 is 13 amino acids long. The CDR3 reads CAIGGTGNYEQYF. The CDR3 DNA follows: TGTGCCATCGGTGGGACAGGTAACTACGAGCAGTACTTC.

This clone was seen a handful of times. The rearrangement uses TRBV7-9 and TRBJ2-1, with D maybe TRBD2 (5 bases). With 1 base removed from V and 2 bases from J, the gap between germline ends came to 9 bases. The CDR3 loop spans 15 amino acids. Germline assignment: CDR1 SEHNR and CDR2 FQNEAQ (reference sequence). Written as DNA, the CDR3 is TGTGCCAGCAGCTTAGTCGGGGTCACCTACAATGAGCAGTTCTTC. Protein product: CASSLVGVTYNEQFF.

The chain links TRBV7-2 to TRBJ2-7; 10 nucleotides agree with TRBD2. V lost 1 base and J lost 5; bases outside the gene matches: 5. This CDR3 region has 15 residues. Germline CDR1 SGHTA, CDR2 FQGNSA. This chain's CDR3 is CASSLGASGSNEQYF. Here the CDR3 DNA reads TGTGCCAGCAGCTTAGGCGCTAGCGGGAGTAACGAGCAGTACTTC.

For the CDR3, the DNA is TGTGCCAGCTCAGCCGGGGAGGCGAATAATGAGCAGTTCTTC. It specifies CASSAGEANNEQFF. The V call is TRBV18, the J call TRBJ2-1, with D tentatively TRBD2 (6 bases). The V gene's germline CDR1 is KGHSH and CDR2 LQKENI. The CDR3 runs 14 residues. V was trimmed by 5 bases and J by 7 bases, leaving 15 bases between them.

This clone came up once. The chain joins TRBV4-3 to TRBJ2-2; D is unclear. The germline CDR1 and CDR2 sequences are LGHNA and YSLEER. V was pared by 2 bases and J by 1 base, with 8 bases between. The CDR3 is 15 residues long. CDR3: CASSQLYGNTGELFF. The CDR3 DNA is TGCGCCAGCAGCCAACTATACGGGAACACCGGGGAGCTGTTTTTT.

The rearrangement joins TRBV5-5 to TRBJ2-7; a weak D match, TRBD1 (5 bases). The length of the CDR3 is 13 residues. Trimming pared 7 bases from V and 4 bases from J, leaving 15 bases between. Germline assignment: CDR1 SGHKS and CDR2 YYEKEE (reference sequence). The DNA for the CDR3 is TGTGCCAGCGACAAGGGGCAGCAATACGAGCAGTACTTC. Its translation is CASDKGQQYEQYF. Looking up the rest from reference TRBV5-5 and TRBJ2-7 gives the full variable domain: DAGVTQSPTHLIKTRGQQVTLRCSPISGHKSVSWYQQVLGQGPQFIFQYYEKEERGRGNFPDRFSARQFPNYSSELNVNALLLGDSALYLCASDKGQQYEQYFGPGTRLTVT.

The rearrangement links TRBV6-5 to TRBJ2-7, with TRBD2 matching over 10 bases. The germline V gene has CDR1 MNHEY and CDR2 SVGAGI. The CDR3 spans 16 residues. The V gene end was trimmed by 0 bases and the J gene end by 4 bases; junction bases not matched to a gene: 6. This chain's CDR3 is CASSYSSTSGIYEQYF. CDR3 in DNA: TGTGCCAGCAGTTACTCGAGCACTAGCGGGATTTACGAGCAGTACTTC.

The chain combines TRBV13 with TRBJ2-7, with D perhaps matching TRBD1 (6 bases). The V end lost 3 bases, the J end lost 2 bases, and 11 bases lay between the germline ends. Per the germline V gene, CDR1 is PRHDT and CDR2 is FYEKMQ (reference sequence). The CDR3 has 14 amino acids. The CDR3 protein is CASSFSDSAYEQYF. The CDR3, as DNA: TGTGCCAGCAGCTTCTCGGACAGCGCCTACGAGCAGTACTTC.

This rearrangement joins TRBV3-1 (or the pseudogene TRBV3-2) to TRBJ2-3; 13 bases align to TRBD2. Trimming at V came to 10 bases and at J to 2 bases, leaving 9 bases not matched to a gene. This CDR3 contains 16 residues. Per germline, CDR1 LGHDT and CDR2 YNNKEL (reference sequence). Here the CDR3 reads CATRTSGGSFTDTQYF. In DNA, the CDR3 is TGTGCCACCCGGACTAGCGGGGGATCTTTCACAGATACGCAGTATTTT.

This chain connects TRBV11-3 to TRBJ2-5, with 11 bases lining up with TRBD2. After removal of 3 bases from V and 5 bases from J, the junction contained 11 bases not matched to a gene. CDR3 length equals 17 residues. CDR1 is SGHNT, CDR2 YENEEA, per germline. The CDR3: CASSFGGSGGAGETQYF. As DNA, the CDR3 is TGTGCCAGCAGCTTTGGCGGTAGCGGGGGGGCCGGGGAGACCCAGTACTTC.

This clone was detected only once. The junction shows a germline mismatch at one end, possibly a read error. This chain uses TRBV7-7 with TRBJ2-5; D may be TRBD2 (7 bases). CDR3 length equals 13 residues. Germline V lookup: CDR1 SSHAT, CDR2 FNYEAQ (reference sequence). This chain's CDR3 is CASSRGARETQYF. The CDR3 DNA reads TGTGCTAGCAGCCGGGGGGCCCGAGAGACCCAGTACTTC.

The chain uses TRBV27 and TRBJ2-1, with 7 nucleotides matching TRBD2. V lost 2 bases, J lost 8 bases, and 9 bases stayed unmatched. The germline gives CDR1 MNHEY, CDR2 SMNVEV (reference sequence). CDR3 length equals 15 residues. The CDR3 sequence is CASSLTPTSRYEQFF. As DNA, the CDR3 is TGTGCCAGCAGTTTAACCCCGACTAGCAGGTATGAGCAGTTCTTC.

J is TRBJ2-3 and V is TRBV7-9, with 7 bases matching TRBD2. Per germline, CDR1 SEHNR and CDR2 FQNEAQ (reference sequence). V shed 4 bases and J 7 bases; nucleotides not matched to a gene: 11. The CDR3 is 15 residues long. The CDR3 DNA sequence: TGTGCCAGCAGCTACGGGGGGTCGGGGGAAAATACGCAGTATTTT. The encoded protein is CASSYGGSGENTQYF.

This chain connects TRBV7-2 to TRBJ1-2; possible D gene TRBD1, 6 bases. This CDR3 region has 14 residues. The germline gives CDR1 SGHTA, CDR2 FQGNSA. The V and J ends lost 5 bases and 4 bases respectively, with 14 bases between them. CDR3 in amino acids: CASSQDRTIYGYTF. CDR3 bases: TGTGCCAGCAGCCAGGACAGAACTATCTATGGCTACACCTTC.

The rearrangement joins TRBV5-4 to TRBJ2-1; TRBD2 might be the D (5 bases). This CDR3 has 16 amino acids. Germline CDR1 SGHNT, CDR2 YYREEE (reference sequence). V lost 0 bases and J 9 bases, leaving 19 bases between the germline ends. The CDR3 sequence: CASSLGRGTIMVEQFF. The CDR3 DNA sequence: TGTGCCAGCAGCTTGGGACGGGGAACTATTATGGTTGAGCAGTTCTTC.

The V gene is TRBV5-1, the J gene TRBJ2-7; D is perhaps TRBD2 (5 bases). The CDR3 is made up of 14 amino acids. Germline values: CDR1 SGHRS, CDR2 YFSETQ. Trimming shortened V by 1 base and J by 3 bases, and 11 bases separated the two germline ends. The CDR3 region has the DNA TGCGCCAGCAGCTTGTCTCCGGGGAGCTACGAGCAGTACTTC. This gives the protein CASSLSPGSYEQYF.

The chain combines TRBV5-6 with TRBJ2-7; D call uncertain. V was shortened by 0 bases and J by 2 bases, with 6 bases between the two germline ends. Germline CDR1 and CDR2: SGHDT and YYEEEE. The CDR3 covers 13 residues. The CDR3 bases are TGTGCCAGCAGCTTGGTCGAGGCCTACGAGCAGTACTTC. It codes for CASSLVEAYEQYF.

The chain links TRBV5-1 to TRBJ2-1; 10 bases fit TRBD2. CDR1 SGHRS and CDR2 YFSETQ come from the germline V gene. The CDR3 has 17 residues. Germline trimming cut 2 bases from V and 1 base from J; bases unmatched to any gene: 6. The CDR3 protein is CASSLTAGGPSYNEQFF. CDR3 sequence (DNA): TGCGCCAGCAGCTTAACAGCGGGAGGGCCTTCCTACAATGAGCAGTTCTTC.

Concerning this clone: Other DNA sequences within the sample encode an identical CDR3. This chain connects TRBV11-2 to TRBJ2-2; D remains unclear. V lost 3 bases and J lost 3, with 8 bases in between. From germline, CDR1 is SGHAT and CDR2 FQNNGV. CDR3 length: 14 amino acids. The CDR3 reads CASSLSGYTGELFF. The CDR3 DNA follows: TGTGCCAGCAGCTTGTCCGGTTACACCGGGGAGCTGTTTTTT.

The CDR3 is CASSPGLAGYEQYF. The CDR3 DNA follows: TGTGCCAGTAGCCCGGGACTAGCGGGCTACGAGCAGTACTTC. The chain employs TRBV19 and TRBJ2-7; 12 bases fit TRBD2. V lost 6 bases and J lost 3; bases outside the gene matches: 3. CDR3 size: 14 residues. Germline assignment: CDR1 LNHDA and CDR2 SQIVND (reference sequence).